The clone carrying this T cell receptor beta chain was seen only a few times. Its antigen is currently unknown. MiXCR, applied by TCRdb to the 5' RACE reads, yields one record per CDR3 protein. The sample has roughly 410,000 distinct CDR3 sequences, roughly 26% seen once. The germline V and J ends were trimmed by 8 bases and 5 bases, with 10 bases remaining between them. This CDR3 is built from 12 residues. Germline V gene lookup returns CDR1 LNHNV and CDR2 YYDKDF (reference sequence). The data originate from a study of T-cell memory formation after mild COVID-19. Notes on the study in general: The finding that pre-infection memory included some responding clones suggested that cross-reactive memory joined.

This clonotype originated in an adult woman who had mild COVID-19 (a few samples of this study predate the infection). Cell type and time point are not known. This rearrangement joins TRBV15 to TRBJ2-1, with D possibly TRBD1 on 6 matching bases. The sample taken for sequencing was PBMCs or a T cell subset sorted from them (not recorded which). The CDR3 sequence: CATGTRNNEQFF. The CDR3 DNA is TGTGCCACCGGGACAAGGAACAATGAGCAGTTCTTC. Looking up the rest from reference TRBV15 and TRBJ2-1 gives the full variable domain: DAMVIQNPRYQVTQFGKPVTLSCSQTLNHNVMYWYQQKSSQAPKLLFHYYDKDFNNEADTPDNFQSRRPNTSFCFLDIRSPGLGDTAMYLCATGTRNNEQFFGPGTRLTVL.